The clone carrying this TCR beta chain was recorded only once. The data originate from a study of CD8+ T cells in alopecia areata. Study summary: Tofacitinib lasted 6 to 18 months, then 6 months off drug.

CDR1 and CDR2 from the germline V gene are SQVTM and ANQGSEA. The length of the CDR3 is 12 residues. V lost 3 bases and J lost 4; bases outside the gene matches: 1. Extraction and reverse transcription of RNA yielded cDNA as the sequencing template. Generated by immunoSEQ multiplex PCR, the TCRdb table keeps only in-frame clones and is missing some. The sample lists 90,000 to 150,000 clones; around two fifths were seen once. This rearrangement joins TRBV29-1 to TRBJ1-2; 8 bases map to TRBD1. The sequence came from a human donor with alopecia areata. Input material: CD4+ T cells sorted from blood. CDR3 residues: CSVDRGPYGYTF. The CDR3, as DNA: TGCAGCGTTGACAGGGGGCCCTATGGCTACACCTTC.